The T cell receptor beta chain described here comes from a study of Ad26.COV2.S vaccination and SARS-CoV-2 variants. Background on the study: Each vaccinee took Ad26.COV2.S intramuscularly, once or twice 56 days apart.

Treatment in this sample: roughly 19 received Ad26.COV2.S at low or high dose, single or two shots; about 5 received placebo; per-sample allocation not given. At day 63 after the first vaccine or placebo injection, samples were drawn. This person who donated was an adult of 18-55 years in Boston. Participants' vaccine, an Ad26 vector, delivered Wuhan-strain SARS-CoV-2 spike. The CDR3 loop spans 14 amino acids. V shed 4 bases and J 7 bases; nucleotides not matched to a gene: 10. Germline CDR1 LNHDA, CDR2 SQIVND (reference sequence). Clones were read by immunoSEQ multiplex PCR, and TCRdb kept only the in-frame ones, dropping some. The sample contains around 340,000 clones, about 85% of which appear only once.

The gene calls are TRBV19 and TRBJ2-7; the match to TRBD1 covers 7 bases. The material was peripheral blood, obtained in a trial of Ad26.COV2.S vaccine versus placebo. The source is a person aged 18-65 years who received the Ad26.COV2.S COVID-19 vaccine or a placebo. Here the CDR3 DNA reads TGTGCCAGTAGTACTACAGGGGCTTTAGGAGAGCAGTACTTC. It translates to CASSTTGALGEQYF.